Listed here are 21 T cell receptor beta chains from one sample, sequenced in a study of T cell responses to AZD1222 COVID-19 vaccine. Produced via immunoSEQ multiplex PCR; TCRdb's table is partial and in-frame only. The sample lists fewer than 150,000 clones; approximately 85% were seen once. The material was peripheral blood, obtained 28 days after the second AZD1222 dose. Receptors were obtained from an adult who received the AZD1222 COVID-19 vaccine.

This clone occurred once. This chain connects TRBV7-9 to TRBJ2-3; TRBD1 matches 9 bases. After removal of 1 base from V and 0 bases from J, the junction contained 5 bases not matched to a gene. Germline V gene sequence: CDR1 SEHNR, CDR2 FQNEAQ (reference sequence). The CDR3 consists of 17 residues. CDR3 sequence: CASSLVIGQGSTDTQYF. In DNA form, the CDR3 reads TGTGCCAGCAGCTTAGTAATCGGACAGGGGAGCACAGATACGCAGTATTTT.

The V gene is TRBV5-1, the J gene TRBJ2-7, with 7 bases that match TRBD1. This CDR3 has 14 amino acids. CDR1 is SGHRS, CDR2 YFSETQ, per germline. Losses at the gene ends were 5 bases for V and 5 bases for J; bases not matched to a gene: 10. In DNA, the CDR3 is TGCGCCAGCAGACGCGGACAGGTAATGGACGAGCAGTACTTC. Protein: CASRRGQVMDEQYF. The entire variable domain, with the rest obtained from reference TRBV5-1 and TRBJ2-7, is as follows: KAGVTQTPRYLIKTRGQQVTLSCSPISGHRSVSWYQQTPGQGLQFLFEYFSETQRNKGNFPGRFSGRQFSNSRSEMNVSTLELGDSALYLCASRRGQVMDEQYFGPGTRLTVT.

This chain uses TRBV6-2 or TRBV6-3 with TRBJ1-5, with a weak D call TRBD1 (5 bases). V was trimmed by 3 bases and J by 4 bases, leaving 22 bases between them. The length of the CDR3 is 18 residues. The germline gives CDR1 MNHEY, CDR2 SVGEGT. In nucleotides, the CDR3 is TGTGCCAGCAGTTATAGTAGCTTGGCCCTTCGGGGGAATCAGCCCCAGCATTTT. Protein: CASSYSSLALRGNQPQHF.

The V and J genes are TRBV11-2 and TRBJ1-3; D is unresolved. Germline assignment: CDR1 SGHAT and CDR2 FQNNGV. The V end was cut by 4 bases, the J end by 3 bases, with 7 bases between. The CDR3 length is 13 residues. Written as DNA, the CDR3 is TGTGCCAGCAGCTCGGGCCTTGGAAACACCATATATTTT. The encoded protein is CASSSGLGNTIYF. The variable domain in full, completed from reference TRBV11-2 and TRBJ1-3, reads EAGVAQSPRYKIIEKRQSVAFWCNPISGHATLYWYQQILGQGPKLLIQFQNNGVVDDSQLPKDRFSAERLKGVDSTLKIQPAKLEDSAVYLCASSSGLGNTIYFGEGSWLTVV.

The chain couples TRBV7-6 to TRBJ2-1; TRBD2 matches 8 bases. Germline trimming cut 5 bases from V and 7 bases from J; bases unmatched to any gene: 7. Germline loops: CDR1 SGHVS, CDR2 FNYEAQ. This CDR3 is 14 amino acids long. The CDR3 loop reads CASSQSGSGNEQFF. CDR3 DNA sequence: TGTGCCAGCAGCCAGAGCGGGAGTGGTAATGAGCAGTTCTTC.

The rearrangement links TRBV5-6 to TRBJ2-7; 7 nucleotides match TRBD1. V was pared by 7 bases and J by 0 bases, with 4 bases of the junction left unmatched. Germline V gene sequence: CDR1 SGHDT, CDR2 YYEEEE. This CDR3 spans 13 amino acids. CDR3 bases: TGTGCCAGCCACAGGGGCCCCTCCTACGAGCAGTACTTC. It encodes CASHRGPSYEQYF.

The gene calls are TRBV18 and TRBJ2-1; 9 bases agree with TRBD2. Per germline, CDR1 KGHSH and CDR2 LQKENI. V was clipped by 5 bases and J by 7 bases; unmatched bases: 12. The CDR3 runs 16 residues. The CDR3 DNA reads as TGTGCCAGCTCATCTGAATTTAGCGGGGGCGGGAATGAGCAGTTCTTC. This gives the protein CASSSEFSGGGNEQFF.

This chain connects TRBV3-1 (or the pseudogene TRBV3-2) to TRBJ2-7; weak D call: TRBD2 (5 bases). Germline CDR1 LGHDT, CDR2 YNNKEL (reference sequence). The V end was cut by 0 bases, the J end by 0 bases, with 15 bases between. There are 17 residues in the CDR3. The CDR3 protein is CASSQDLSPGYSYEQYF. The CDR3 DNA sequence: TGTGCCAGCAGCCAAGACCTCAGTCCGGGGTACTCCTACGAGCAGTACTTC.

The CDR3 spells CASSATGGAINTIYF. The CDR3, as DNA: TGTGCCAGCAGCGCTACAGGGGGAGCCATCAACACCATATATTTT. This chain uses TRBV6-5 with TRBJ1-3; 8 nucleotides agree with TRBD1. This CDR3 contains 15 residues. V gave up 6 bases and J gave up 7 bases; unmatched junction bases: 11. From germline, CDR1 is MNHEY and CDR2 SVGAGI.

The chain employs TRBV10-3 and TRBJ2-1; D gene unclear. Germline V gives CDR1 ENHRY, CDR2 SYGVKD. CDR3 length equals 14 residues. V was shortened by 2 bases and J by 6 bases, with 11 bases between the two germline ends. CDR3 sequence: CAISESSKINEQFF. The CDR3 coding sequence is TGTGCCATCAGTGAGAGCTCCAAAATCAATGAGCAGTTCTTC.

The rearrangement uses TRBV7-9 and TRBJ1-1; maybe TRBD1 (5 bases). In germline, CDR1 is SEHNR, CDR2 FQNEAQ (reference sequence). This CDR3 is built from 15 residues. V was clipped by 3 bases and J by 2 bases, with 13 bases between them. The CDR3 protein is CASSLGGNPNTEAFF. CDR3 nucleotides: TGTGCCAGCAGCTTGGGGGGGAACCCTAACACTGAAGCTTTCTTT.

The CDR3 spells CATRRKRNQPQHF. CDR3 nucleotide sequence: TGTGCCACTAGGAGGAAGCGCAATCAGCCCCAGCATTTT. The chain joins TRBV12-3 or TRBV12-4 to TRBJ1-5; D gene ambiguous. CDR3 length equals 13 residues. Trimming cost V 10 bases and J 2 bases, with 12 bases left between them.

V and J are TRBV9 and TRBJ2-7; 8 positions match TRBD1. The ends lost 4 bases at V and 1 base at J; junction bases unmatched: 4. Germline CDR1 reads SGDLS; CDR2 reads YYNGEE. The CDR3 has 14 amino acids. The CDR3 bases are TGTGCCAGCAGCCCGCACAGGGGGTCCTACGAGCAGTACTTC. Translating gives CASSPHRGSYEQYF.

The chain carries TRBV10-2 and TRBJ2-5, with TRBD2 matching over 9 bases. CDR3 length equals 14 residues. The germline V gene encodes CDR1 WSHSY and CDR2 SAAADI. V lost 8 bases, J lost 4 bases, and 8 bases stayed unmatched. The CDR3 DNA sequence: TGCGCCAGCTGGGGCGGAGCGGGAGGAGAGACCCAGTACTTC. Amino acids: CASWGGAGGETQYF.

The chain recombines TRBV29-1 with TRBJ2-4; 7 bases match TRBD1. Germline CDR1 and CDR2: SQVTM and ANQGSEA. The V gene end was trimmed by 4 bases and the J gene end by 0 bases; junction bases not matched to a gene: 6. This CDR3 has 15 amino acids. This chain's CDR3 is CSVADRLLAKNIQYF. DNA of the CDR3: TGCAGCGTTGCGGACAGGTTACTAGCCAAAAACATTCAGTACTTC. Using reference TRBV29-1 and TRBJ2-4 for the parts outside the CDR3, the full variable domain is SAVISQKPSRDICQRGTSLTIQCQVDSQVTMMFWYRQQPGQSLTLIATANQGSEATYESGFVIDKFPISRPNLTFSTLTVSNMSPEDSSIYLCSVADRLLAKNIQYFGAGTRLSVL.

This rearrangement joins TRBV10-2 to TRBJ1-3; D is uncertain. The CDR3 contains 13 residues. V dropped 4 bases and J dropped 0 bases, with 4 bases sitting between them. The germline V gene has CDR1 WSHSY and CDR2 SAAADI. DNA of the CDR3: TGCGCCAGCAGTGGCCGCTCTGGAAACACCATATATTTT. This translates into CASSGRSGNTIYF.

J is TRBJ1-5 and V is TRBV14; a possible D gene is TRBD1 (5 bases). This CDR3 spans 10 amino acids. The V gene's germline CDR1 is SGHDN and CDR2 FVKESK. V was trimmed by 5 bases and J by 9 bases, leaving 5 bases between them. The CDR3 DNA sequence: TGTGCCAGCAGCAGGGGGCCCCAGCATTTT. Encoded protein: CASSRGPQHF.

V and J are TRBV9 and TRBJ1-4, with D perhaps TRBD1 (6 bases). This CDR3 has 14 residues. The ends were cut back, 1 base at V and 8 bases at J, with 12 bases in the middle. Germline assignment: CDR1 SGDLS and CDR2 YYNGEE. For the CDR3, the DNA is TGTGCCAGCAGCGTAAGTTGGGGGGCCGAAAAACTGTTTTTT. This encodes CASSVSWGAEKLFF.

V and J are TRBV7-9 and TRBJ2-1; no definite D call. Per the germline V gene, CDR1 is SEHNR and CDR2 is FQNEAQ (reference sequence). The CDR3 contains 15 residues. V was shortened by 5 bases and J by 10 bases, with 21 bases between the two germline ends. CDR3 residues: CASSRADAPRQEQFF. The CDR3 DNA follows: TGTGCCAGCAGCCGCGCCGACGCTCCCCGGCAGGAGCAGTTCTTC.

The chain recombines TRBV3-1 (or the pseudogene TRBV3-2) with TRBJ2-7; D unclear. V was shortened by 0 bases and J by 3 bases, with 12 bases between the two germline ends. CDR3 length: 15 residues. CDR1 and CDR2 (germline): LGHDT, YNNKEL (reference sequence). CDR3 region: CASSQDWVQNYEQYF. CDR3 nucleotide sequence: TGTGCCAGCAGCCAAGATTGGGTGCAGAACTACGAGCAGTACTTC.

The V gene is TRBV19, the J gene TRBJ1-3, with 7 positions matching TRBD1. From germline, CDR1 is LNHDA and CDR2 SQIVND (reference sequence). CDR3 length: 14 amino acids. V was clipped by 10 bases and J by 0 bases; unmatched bases: 6. CDR3 sequence (DNA): TGTGCCACCGCACAGGGGTTCTCTGGAAACACCATATATTTT. Its translation: CATAQGFSGNTIYF.